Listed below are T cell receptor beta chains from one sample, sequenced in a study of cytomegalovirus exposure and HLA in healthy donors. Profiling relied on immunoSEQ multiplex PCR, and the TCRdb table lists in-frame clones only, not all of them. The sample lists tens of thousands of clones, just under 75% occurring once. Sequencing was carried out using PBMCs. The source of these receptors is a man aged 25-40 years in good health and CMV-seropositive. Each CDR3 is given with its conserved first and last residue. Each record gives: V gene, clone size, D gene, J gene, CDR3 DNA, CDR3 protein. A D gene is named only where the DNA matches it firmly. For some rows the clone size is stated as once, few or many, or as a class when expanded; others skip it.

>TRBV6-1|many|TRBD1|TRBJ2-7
TGTGCCAGCAGTGACCAAGGACAGGGGCAGTACTTC
CASSDQGQGQYF
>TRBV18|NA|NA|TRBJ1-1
TGTGCCAGCTCACACTTACAGAGAAACACTGAAGCTTTCTTT
CASSHLQRNTEAFF
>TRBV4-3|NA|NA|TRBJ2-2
TGCGCCAGCAGCCAAGAGTTCCTCTGCACCGGGGAGCTGTTTTTT
CASSQEFLCTGELFF
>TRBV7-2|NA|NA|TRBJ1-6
TGTGCCAGCAGCTTCGTCCGGGGGAATTCACCCCTCCACTTT
CASSFVRGNSPLHF
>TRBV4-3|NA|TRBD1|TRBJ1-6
TGCGCCAGCAGCCGAGAGGGGGCGGTTTATTCACCCCTCCACTTT
CASSREGAVYSPLHF
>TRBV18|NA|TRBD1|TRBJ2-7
TGTGCCAGCTCACCTCGACAGGGGTTCGCACTCCACGAGCAGTACTTC
CASSPRQGFALHEQYF
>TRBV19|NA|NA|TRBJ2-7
TGTGCCAGTAGTCAACCCCTTCGGGAGCAGTACTTC
CASSQPLREQYF
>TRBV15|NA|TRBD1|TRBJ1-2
TGTGCCACCAGCAGAAAGGGACAGGGAAACGTCGGTGGCTACACCTTT
CATSRKGQGNVGGYTF
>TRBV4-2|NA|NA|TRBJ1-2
TGTGCCAGCAGCCACCCATTGAACTATGGCTACACCTTC
CASSHPLNYGYTF
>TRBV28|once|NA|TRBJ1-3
TGTGCCAGCTCACTCCCCGGACAGCTCTCTGGAAACACCATATATTTT
CASSLPGQLSGNTIYF
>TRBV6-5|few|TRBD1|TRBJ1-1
TGTGCCAGCTGTGAGGGGGCAAGAACTGAAGCTTTCTTT
CASCEGARTEAFF
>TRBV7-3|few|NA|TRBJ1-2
TGTGCCAGCAGCTTGGGGGCCTCTAACTATGGCTACACCTTC
CASSLGASNYGYTF
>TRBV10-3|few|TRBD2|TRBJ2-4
TGTGCCATCAGCGGGGGGGAGAACATTCAGTACTTC
CAISGGENIQYF
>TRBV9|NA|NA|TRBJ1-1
TGTGCCAGCAGCGTACAGGGGTCAAACACTGAAGCTTTCTTT
CASSVQGSNTEAFF
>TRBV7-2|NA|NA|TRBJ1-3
TGTGCCAGCGGAATCGGGGGGGTTTCCAGGGGTTCTGGAAACACCATATATTTT
CASGIGGVSRGSGNTIYF
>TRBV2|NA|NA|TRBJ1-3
TGTGCCAGCAGTTTAGGAAACACCATATATTTT
CASSLGNTIYF
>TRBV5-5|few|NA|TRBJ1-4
TGTGCCAGCAGGCGCTCGGAGAATGAAAAACTGTTTTTT
CASRRSENEKLFF
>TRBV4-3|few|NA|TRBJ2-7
TGCGCCAGCAGCCCCCAGAACGACTACGAGCAGTACTTC
CASSPQNDYEQYF
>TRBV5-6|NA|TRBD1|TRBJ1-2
TGTGCCAGCAGCTTGTGGTTACAGGGGGTAACCCTTGCCTTC
CASSLWLQGVTLAF
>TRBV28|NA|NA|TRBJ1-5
TGTGCCAGCAGTCTCGCGGGATTACTGGGGCCCCAGCATTTT
CASSLAGLLGPQHF
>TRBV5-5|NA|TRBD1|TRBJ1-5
TGTGCCAGCAGCTTGTTGAAAGGGGGCTTAAATCAGCCCCAGCATTTT
CASSLLKGGLNQPQHF
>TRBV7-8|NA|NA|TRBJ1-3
TGTGCCAGCAGCGACGGGAACACCATATATTTT
CASSDGNTIYF
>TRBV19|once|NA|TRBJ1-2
TGTGCCAGTAGTATTTCCCTTGGGCCTGGCTACACCTTC
CASSISLGPGYTF
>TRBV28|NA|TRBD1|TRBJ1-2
TGTGCCAGCAGTTTTCCGGGACAGGCCTATTATGGCTACACCTTC
CASSFPGQAYYGYTF
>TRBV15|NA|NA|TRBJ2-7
TGTGCCACCAGCGGTGGACAGCGCTCCTACGAGCAGTACTTC
CATSGGQRSYEQYF
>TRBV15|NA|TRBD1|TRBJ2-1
TGTGCCACCAGCACCAGGACAGGCAGCTCCTACAATGAGCAGTTCTTC
CATSTRTGSSYNEQFF
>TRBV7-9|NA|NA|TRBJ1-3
TGTGCCAGCAGCTTAGCATCAGGTCTCTCTGGAAACACCATATATTTT
CASSLASGLSGNTIYF
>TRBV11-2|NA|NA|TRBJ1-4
TGTGCCAGCAGCTTAGTGGTAGGCTCCTCGACTAGGAATGAAAAACTGTTTTTT
CASSLVVGSSTRNEKLFF
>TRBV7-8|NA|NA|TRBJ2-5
TGTGCCCGCAGCCATAAGAGGGACACCCAAGAGACCCAGTACTTC
CARSHKRDTQETQYF
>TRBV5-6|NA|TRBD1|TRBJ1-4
TGTGCCAGCAGCTTTAGGGGACAGGGAAATGAAAAACTGTTTTTT
CASSFRGQGNEKLFF
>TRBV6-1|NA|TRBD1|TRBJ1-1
TGTGCCAGCAGTAGGCAGGGGGCGATCGGTACTGAAGCTTTCTTT
CASSRQGAIGTEAFF
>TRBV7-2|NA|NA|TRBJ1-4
TGTGCCAGCAACATCGATGGACTCGGGAGGGGAAAACTGTTTTTT
CASNIDGLGRGKLFF
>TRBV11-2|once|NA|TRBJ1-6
TGTGCCAGCAGCTTAGTGGCAGATTCACCCCTCCACTTT
CASSLVADSPLHF
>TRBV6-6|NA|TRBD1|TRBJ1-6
TGTGCCAGCAGTAACACCGGGACAGATTATAATTCACCCCTCCACTTT
CASSNTGTDYNSPLHF
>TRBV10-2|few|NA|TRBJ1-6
TGCGCCAGCAACGGGGAAACTTCAGATTCACCCCTCCACTTT
CASNGETSDSPLHF
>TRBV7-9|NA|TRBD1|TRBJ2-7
TGTGCCAGCAGCTTGGGACAGGGGACCCACGAGCAGTACTTC
CASSLGQGTHEQYF
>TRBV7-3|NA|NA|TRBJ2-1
TGTGCCAGCAGCTTAGGGACAATCAATGAGCAGTTCTTC
CASSLGTINEQFF
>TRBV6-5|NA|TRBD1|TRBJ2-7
TGTGCCAGCAGCTTAGGGGGGACAGGGTACTACGAGCAGTACTTC
CASSLGGTGYYEQYF
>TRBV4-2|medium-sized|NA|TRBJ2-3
TGTGCCAGCAGCCAAGGCGGGGACGCAGATACGCAGTATTTT
CASSQGGDADTQYF
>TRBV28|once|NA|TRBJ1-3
TGTGCCAGCAGCCCCACCTTATCGGGGAACACCATATATTTT
CASSPTLSGNTIYF
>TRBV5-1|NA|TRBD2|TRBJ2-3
TGCGCCAGCAGCTACGGACTAGCGGGGGGGGCAGATACGCAGTATTTT
CASSYGLAGGADTQYF
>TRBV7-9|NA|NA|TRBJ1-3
TGTGCCAGCAGCCCGGACAGTTACTCTGGAAACACCATATATTTT
CASSPDSYSGNTIYF
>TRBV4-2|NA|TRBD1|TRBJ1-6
TGTGCCAGCAGCCCACAGGGGGCGAGTTCACCCCTCCACTTT
CASSPQGASSPLHF
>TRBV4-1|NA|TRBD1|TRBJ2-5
TGCGCCAGCAGCCACCCCACAGGGGGTAGGGAGACCCAGTACTTC
CASSHPTGGRETQYF
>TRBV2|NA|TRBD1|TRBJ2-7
TGTGCCAGCAGGTTCGGGACAGGGAGGACCTACGAGCAGTACTTC
CASRFGTGRTYEQYF
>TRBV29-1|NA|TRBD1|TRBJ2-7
TGCAGCGTTTCACTGACAGGGCACGAGCAGTACTTC
CSVSLTGHEQYF
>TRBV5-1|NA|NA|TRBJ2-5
TGCGCCAGCAGCTTGGCCGGAGAGACCCAGTACTTC
CASSLAGETQYF
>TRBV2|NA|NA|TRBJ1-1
TGTGCCAGCAGTGAAGCGCGGCAGATGAACACTGAAGCTTTCTTT
CASSEARQMNTEAFF
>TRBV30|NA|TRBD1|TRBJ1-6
TGTGCCTGGAGAGCTGACCCCTGGACAGGGAAATCACCCCTCCACTTT
CAWRADPWTGKSPLHF